A selection of T cell receptor beta chains follows, all from one sample in a study of blood T cell repertoires in COVID-19. The data were produced by immunoSEQ multiplex PCR, yet TCRdb's version contains in-frame clones alone and is incomplete. The sample has about 150,000 clones, around 84% seen once. The source material was PBMCs or T cells enriched from blood (not recorded which). The origin of the receptors is a man aged 45 to 65 who had recovered from COVID-19. The CDR3 runs from the conserved cysteine through the conserved F or W. Each record gives: V gene, D gene, J gene, clone size, CDR3 DNA, CDR3 protein. D genes are given only for firm matches. For some rows the clone size is stated as once, few or many, or as a class when expanded; others skip it.

>TRBV19|.|TRBJ1-6|many
TGTGCCAGTAGTATTGCACAGGGTAGTTCCTATAATTCACCCCTCCACTTT
CASSIAQGSSYNSPLHF
>TRBV19|TRBD1|TRBJ1-4|.
TGTGCCAGTAGTATGGTACAGGGGACTAATGAAAAACTGTTTTTT
CASSMVQGTNEKLFF
>TRBV7-3|.|TRBJ2-1|once
TGTGCCAGCAGCCTAGAGGGTTCCCTCTACAATGAGCAGTTCTTC
CASSLEGSLYNEQFF
>TRBV18|.|TRBJ1-2|.
TGTGCCAGCTCACCCGACAGCGCACCTAACTATGGCTACACCTTC
CASSPDSAPNYGYTF
>TRBV7-2|TRBD1|TRBJ1-5|.
TGTGCCAGCAGCCCAGGGACAGGGATGGGTCAGCCCCAGCATTTT
CASSPGTGMGQPQHF
>TRBV15|.|TRBJ2-1|.
TGTGCCACCAGCAGGATCCCGTCGCTAAACAATGAGCAGTTCTTC
CATSRIPSLNNEQFF
>TRBV19|TRBD1|TRBJ1-1|few
TGTGCCAGTAGTACCGGATGGACAGGGCGTAACACTGAAGCTTTCTTT
CASSTGWTGRNTEAFF
>TRBV7-8|.|TRBJ2-7|.
TGTGCCAGCAGCTTAGTCAGAAAAAGCTCCTACGAGCAGTACTTC
CASSLVRKSSYEQYF
>TRBV6-5|.|TRBJ1-2|.
TGTGCCAGCAACGGGGGGAACTATGGCTACACCTTC
CASNGGNYGYTF
>TRBV2|TRBD2|TRBJ2-7|.
TGTGCCAGCAGTGAAGAGGGGACTAGCGGTTACGAGCAGTACTTC
CASSEEGTSGYEQYF
>TRBV3-1/TRBV3-2|.|TRBJ1-1|.
TGTGCCAGCAGCCATACTGAATCAGGGGCGCGAGCTTTCTTT
CASSHTESGARAFF
>TRBV4-2|TRBD2|TRBJ2-2|once
TGTGCCAGCAGCCAAGCTAGCGGGGGGGCCGGGGAGCTGTTTTTT
CASSQASGGAGELFF
>TRBV21-1|.|TRBJ1-5|.
TGTGCCAGCAGCAGGGGCATCTACGGCCCTAATCAGCCCCAGCATTTT
CASSRGIYGPNQPQHF
>TRBV4-1|TRBD1|TRBJ2-1|.
TGCGCCAGCAGCCAAGATACAGGGGAACGTCTACGGAATGAGCAGTTCTTC
CASSQDTGERLRNEQFF
>TRBV9|TRBD1|TRBJ2-7|.
TGTGCCAGCAGCGTAGGGGACAGTACCTACGAGCAGTACTTC
CASSVGDSTYEQYF
>TRBV6-2/TRBV6-3|TRBD1|TRBJ1-5|.
TGTGCCAGCAGTCAGGGGGGCAATCAGCCCCAGCATTTT
CASSQGGNQPQHF
>TRBV27|.|TRBJ1-5|.
TGTGCCAGCAGTGTACGACATCCCGGTAGCAATCAGCCCCAGCATTTT
CASSVRHPGSNQPQHF
>TRBV5-1|TRBD1|TRBJ1-3|.
TGCGCCAGCAGCCTCTCGGGACAGGGGGCAGGAAACACCATATATTTT
CASSLSGQGAGNTIYF
>TRBV4-1|TRBD1|TRBJ1-2|.
TGCGCCAGCAGCGAGGGACAGGCTCGGGGGAATGATGGCTACACCTTC
CASSEGQARGNDGYTF
>TRBV6-2/TRBV6-3|TRBD2|TRBJ2-1|.
TGTGCCAGCAGTTTAGGGACTAGCGTCAATGAGCAGTTCTTC
CASSLGTSVNEQFF
>TRBV6-6|TRBD1|TRBJ1-2|.
TGTGCCAGCAGGTGGGACAGGACCTTGGAGGGCTACACCTTC
CASRWDRTLEGYTF
>TRBV9|TRBD1|TRBJ1-2|.
TGTGCCAGCAGCGTAGGGATTCCGGGACAGTACTATGGCTACACCTTC
CASSVGIPGQYYGYTF
>TRBV9|TRBD1|TRBJ1-6|.
TGTGCCAGCAGCGACCTGACAGGGAATTCACCCCTCCACTTT
CASSDLTGNSPLHF
>TRBV12-3/TRBV12-4|.|TRBJ2-7|.
TGTGCCAGCAGTTTACAACTTTCCTACGAGCAGTACTTC
CASSLQLSYEQYF
>TRBV7-9|TRBD2|TRBJ2-2|.
TGTGCCAGCAGCTTAGTCTCACTCAGGACTAGCGGGATCACCGGGGAGCTGTTTTTT
CASSLVSLRTSGITGELFF
>TRBV18|TRBD2|TRBJ2-3|.
TGTGCCAGCTCACCACCGTTTCCAGGGAGGGTTACGCAGTATTTT
CASSPPFPGRVTQYF
>TRBV5-1|.|TRBJ2-7|.
TGCGCCAGCAGCTTGGGCGGGGACCTACCCGAGCAGTACTTC
CASSLGGDLPEQYF
>TRBV5-4|.|TRBJ1-3|.
TGTGCCAGCAGCTTGCAGGGAGGTGGAAACACCATATATTTT
CASSLQGGGNTIYF
>TRBV3-1/TRBV3-2|.|TRBJ2-7|.
TGTGCCAGCAGCCAAGGTAGGGGCGAGCAGTACTTC
CASSQGRGEQYF
>TRBV18|.|TRBJ2-1|.
TGTGCCAGCTCACCGGGAGGAAGCTCCTACAATGAGCAGTTCTTC
CASSPGGSSYNEQFF
>TRBV5-1|TRBD1|TRBJ1-1|.
TGCGCCAGCAGCTTTAGGGGGCAGACTGAAGCTTTCTTT
CASSFRGQTEAFF
>TRBV3-1/TRBV3-2|.|TRBJ1-5|.
TGTGCCAGCAGCCAAGAAAATAGGGGCCTGGGGAATCAGCCCCAGCATTTT
CASSQENRGLGNQPQHF
>TRBV20-1|.|TRBJ1-2|once
TGCAGTGCTACTGACAGGCTATATGGCTACACCTTC
CSATDRLYGYTF
>TRBV7-2|TRBD2|TRBJ2-2|.
TGTGCCAGCAGCTTAGTAGCGGGGGGGCAAACCGGGGAGCTGTTTTTT
CASSLVAGGQTGELFF
>TRBV10-3|.|TRBJ1-3|.
TGTGCCATCACCCCGAACACTGGAAACACCATATATTTT
CAITPNTGNTIYF
>TRBV5-5|TRBD2|TRBJ2-3|once
TGTGCCAGCAGGAAAATAGCGGGGACTAGCACAGATACGCAGTATTTT
CASRKIAGTSTDTQYF
>TRBV14|.|TRBJ1-4|.
TGTGCCAGCAGCCCCCGGACGGGGGTCAAGGAAAAACTGTTTTTT
CASSPRTGVKEKLFF
>TRBV25-1|.|TRBJ1-6|.
TGTGCCAGCAGTGGGGAGGGGGGAAATAATTCACCCCTCCACTTT
CASSGEGGNNSPLHF
>TRBV18|TRBD2|TRBJ2-7|.
TGTGCCAGCTCACCACCCGTTGGCGGGGGGCGGTACGAGCAGTACTTC
CASSPPVGGGRYEQYF
>TRBV3-1/TRBV3-2|.|TRBJ1-1|.
TGTGCCAGCAGCCTAGATAAGATACAGGGTTGGACTGAAGCTTTCTTT
CASSLDKIQGWTEAFF
>TRBV6-4|TRBD2|TRBJ2-1|.
TGTGCCAGCAGAGAGCGGGGGTCCTCCTACAATGAGCAGTTCTTC
CASRERGSSYNEQFF
>TRBV12-3/TRBV12-4|.|TRBJ1-2|.
TGTGCCAGCAGTGAGTTAACTAACTATGGCTACACCTTC
CASSELTNYGYTF
>TRBV9|.|TRBJ2-2|once
TGTGCCAGCAGCGTGGGCGGGGCGGGTTCCGGGGAGCTGTTTTTT
CASSVGGAGSGELFF
>TRBV30|.|TRBJ1-4|few
TGTGCCTGGAGTGTACGGTTCTTCGAAAAACTGTTTTTT
CAWSVRFFEKLFF
>TRBV18|TRBD2|TRBJ2-3|.
TGTGCCAGCTCGCCAGTAGCGGGGGGGAGCACAGATACGCAGTATTTT
CASSPVAGGSTDTQYF
>TRBV20-1|.|TRBJ1-1|.
TGCAGTGCTAGTAGGGGCCCCAACACTGAAGCTTTCTTT
CSASRGPNTEAFF
>TRBV7-2|TRBD1|TRBJ2-1|.
TGTGCCAGCAGCTCCGGACAGGGGGGGTACAATGAGCAGTTCTTC
CASSSGQGGYNEQFF
>TRBV5-6|.|TRBJ1-3|.
TGTGCCAGCAGCCCGGCGGGGGGCTTACCGCTTTCTGGAAACACCATATATTTT
CASSPAGGLPLSGNTIYF
>TRBV2|TRBD1|TRBJ1-5|.
TGTGCCAGCAAGGCCGGGACAGGTGCCAATCAGCCCCAGCATTTT
CASKAGTGANQPQHF
>TRBV7-2|TRBD1|TRBJ2-7|.
TGTGCCAGCAGCCCGCCACGGGACAGCCACGAGCAGTACTTC
CASSPPRDSHEQYF
>TRBV4-2|.|TRBJ1-2|once
TGTGCCAGCAGCCAAGATCTGACAGGATATAACTATGGCTACACCTTC
CASSQDLTGYNYGYTF
>TRBV2|TRBD1|TRBJ2-5|.
TGTGCCAGCAGTGTCTGGGACAGCGAAGTCGAGGAGACCCAGTACTTC
CASSVWDSEVEETQYF
>TRBV18|.|TRBJ1-2|.
TGTGCCAGCTCACCAAACCCGGGATTCGACTATGGCTACACCTTC
CASSPNPGFDYGYTF
>TRBV10-3|TRBD1|TRBJ1-2|.
TGTGCCATCAGTGAAGGCAGGGGGCGCCAGGGGTCCTATGGCTACACCTTC
CAISEGRGRQGSYGYTF
>TRBV3-1/TRBV3-2|TRBD1|TRBJ1-5|.
TGTGCCAGCAGCCGGGGGACAGCTAATCAGCCCCAGCATTTT
CASSRGTANQPQHF
>TRBV9|TRBD1|TRBJ1-3|few
TGTGCCAGCAGCGTAGATTGGGACAGAACTGGAAACACCATATATTTT
CASSVDWDRTGNTIYF
>TRBV6-5|.|TRBJ1-6|.
TGTGCCAGCAGTTATGTAGGACAGTGGGATAATTCACCCCTCCACTTT
CASSYVGQWDNSPLHF
>TRBV12-5|TRBD1|TRBJ1-1|few
TGTGCTAGTGGTGTAAAGGACAGGGCGATCACTGAAGCTTTCTTT
CASGVKDRAITEAFF